What follows is one T cell receptor (beta chain) and its context. Its specificity is unknown. Germline loops: CDR1 LNHDA, CDR2 SQIVND (reference sequence). The CDR3 length is 11 residues. Trimming took off 7 bases at V and 9 bases at J, with 12 bases between the two ends. Generated by immunoSEQ multiplex PCR, the TCRdb table keeps only in-frame clones and is missing some. Of around 190,000 clones in the sample, 92% were seen once. The sample originates from a study of T cell responses to AZD1222 COVID-19 vaccine. Points from the study as a whole: Two AZD1222 administrations were followed by greater Spike-specific TCR breadth and depth. Baseline seropositivity characterized only a handful of AZD1222 recipients. Reportedly, close to half of spike-specific TCRs are directed against unmutated variant regions. The repertoires were collected only after the peak T cell response.

The V call is TRBV19, the J call TRBJ1-2; D ambiguous. The sequencing used peripheral blood, collected on day 0 of AZD1222 vaccination. This TCR came from an adult in good health. As DNA, the CDR3 is TGTGCCAGTAATCGGCGGGGAAGCTACACCTTC. This sequence encodes CASNRRGSYTF.